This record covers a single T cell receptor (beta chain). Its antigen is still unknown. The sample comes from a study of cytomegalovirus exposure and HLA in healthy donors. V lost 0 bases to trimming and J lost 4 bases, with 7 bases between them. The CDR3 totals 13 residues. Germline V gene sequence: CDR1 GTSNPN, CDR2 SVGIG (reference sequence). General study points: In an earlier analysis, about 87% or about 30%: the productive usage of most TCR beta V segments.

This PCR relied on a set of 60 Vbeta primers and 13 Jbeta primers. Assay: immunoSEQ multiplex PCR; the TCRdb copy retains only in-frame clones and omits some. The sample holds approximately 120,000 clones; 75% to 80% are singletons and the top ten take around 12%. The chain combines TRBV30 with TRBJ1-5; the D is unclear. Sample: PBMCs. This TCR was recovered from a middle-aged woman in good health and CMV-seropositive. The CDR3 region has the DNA TGTGCCTGGAGTGTACAGCGGAATCAGCCCCAGCATTTT. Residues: CAWSVQRNQPQHF.